The T cell receptor beta chain under discussion was sequenced for a study of blood T cell repertoires in COVID-19. The table came from immunoSEQ multiplex PCR; TCRdb's copy has only in-frame clones and leaves some out. The table lists under 40,000 clones, more than 70% of them singletons. The V gene lost 6 bases and the J gene lost 0 bases, with 8 bases spanning the gap. Looked up from germline, CDR1 is MNHEY and CDR2 is SVGAGI. The CDR3 is 13 amino acids. Input material: peripheral blood. The V and J genes are TRBV6-5 and TRBJ1-2; no firm D call. This TCR was sampled from a man between 65 and 85 years old with active COVID-19. The CDR3: CASRSHSNYGYTF. For the CDR3, the DNA is TGTGCCAGCAGGTCCCATTCTAACTATGGCTACACCTTC.